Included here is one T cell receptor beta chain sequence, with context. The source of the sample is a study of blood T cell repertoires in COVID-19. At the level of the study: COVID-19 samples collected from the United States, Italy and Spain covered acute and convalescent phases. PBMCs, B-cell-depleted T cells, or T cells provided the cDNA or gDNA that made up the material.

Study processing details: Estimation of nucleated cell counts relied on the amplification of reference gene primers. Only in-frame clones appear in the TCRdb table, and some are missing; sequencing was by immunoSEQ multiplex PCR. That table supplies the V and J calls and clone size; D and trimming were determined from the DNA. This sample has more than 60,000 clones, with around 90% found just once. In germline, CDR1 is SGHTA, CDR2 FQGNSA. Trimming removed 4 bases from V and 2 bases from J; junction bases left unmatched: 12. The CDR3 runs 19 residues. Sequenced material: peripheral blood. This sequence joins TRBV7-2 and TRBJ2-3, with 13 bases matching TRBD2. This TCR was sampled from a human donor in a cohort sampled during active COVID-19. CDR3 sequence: CASSSRTSGGSELTDTQYF. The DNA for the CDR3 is TGTGCCAGCAGCTCCCGGACTAGCGGGGGCTCGGAACTCACAGATACGCAGTATTTT.